One sample yielded the 19 T cell receptor beta chains listed below, sequenced in a study of chemoradiotherapy in HPV16-positive cancers (dated by TCRdb to the early 2020s). The receptor library was made with the immunoSEQ multiplex PCR assay. TCRdb obtained this table from immuneACCESS and retained in-frame rearrangements with V and J assigned. These tables miss some clones; where compared with another copy, unresolved V genes account for less than half of the shortfall, and the remainder is unexplained. Recorded for this sample are around 20,000 clones; just under 75% of them occurred a single time. The leading ten clones occupy roughly 2.6% of the sample. Sample acquisition took place from a patient who underwent chemoradiotherapy. Receptors were obtained from a human donor with HPV-associated anogenital cancer.

The genes are TRBV5-4 and TRBJ2-5; D gene unclear. The CDR3 is 12 amino acids. V lost 4 bases and J lost 5, with 9 bases in between. Per germline, CDR1 SGHNT and CDR2 YYREEE (reference sequence). The CDR3 DNA reads as TGTGCCAGCAGCGCATGGCAGGAGACCCAGTACTTC. It encodes CASSAWQETQYF.

In this sample, this clone is medium-sized. The DNA for the CDR3 is TGTGCCAGCAGCCCGAAGGTGGGAGGCGAGCAGTACTTC. This gives the protein CASSPKVGGEQYF. The J gene is TRBJ2-7, the V gene TRBV7-3; tentative D call: TRBD2 (6 bases). CDR3 length: 13 residues. V was trimmed by 5 bases and J by 6 bases, leaving 14 bases between them. CDR1 SGHTA and CDR2 FQGTGA come from the germline V gene.

In its sample, this clone was seen a few times. The J gene is TRBJ2-2, the V gene TRBV6-1; 7 bases fit TRBD1. Germline CDR1 MNHNS, CDR2 SASEGT. This CDR3 comprises 15 residues. The ends lost 1 base at V and 4 bases at J; junction bases unmatched: 3. CDR3 loop: CASSEGGQITGELFF. The CDR3 DNA is TGTGCCAGCAGTGAAGGGGGACAGATCACCGGGGAGCTGTTTTTT.

J is TRBJ1-1 and V is TRBV7-2; D perhaps matches TRBD1 (5 bases). The V end was cut by 8 bases, the J end by 1 base, with 17 bases between. Germline V lookup: CDR1 SGHTA, CDR2 FQGNSA. There are 15 residues in the CDR3. The CDR3 bases are TGTGCCAGCTTTCCTACCCGGACAAGGAACACTGAAGCTTTCTTT. This encodes CASFPTRTRNTEAFF.

A few counts support this clone. The rearrangement links TRBV6-5 to TRBJ2-1, with no clear D. With 6 bases removed from V and 10 bases from J, the gap between germline ends came to 10 bases. CDR1 MNHEY and CDR2 SVGAGI come from the germline V gene. This CDR3 region has 11 residues. The CDR3 coding sequence is TGTGCCAGCAGGACGGCAGTCGAGCAGTTCTTC. It codes for CASRTAVEQFF.

This CDR3 is CASSYTGTGDYEQYF. The CDR3 DNA follows: TGTGCCAGCAGTTACACCGGGACAGGGGACTACGAGCAGTACTTC. The chain recombines TRBV6-5 with TRBJ2-7; 10 positions agree with TRBD1. The CDR3 contains 15 residues. After removal of 2 bases from V and 3 bases from J, the junction contained 4 bases not matched to a gene. The germline V gene has CDR1 MNHEY and CDR2 SVGAGI.

The rearrangement links TRBV19 to TRBJ2-2, with 8 nucleotides matching TRBD1. Unmatched junction bases numbered 3, after V lost 2 bases and J lost 4 bases. CDR3 size: 15 residues. CDR1 is LNHDA and CDR2 is SQIVND in the germline V gene (reference sequence). The CDR3 is CASSIQGAGTGELFF. CDR3 nucleotide sequence: TGTGCCAGTAGTATACAGGGGGCAGGCACCGGGGAGCTGTTTTTT.

The genes are TRBV28 and TRBJ2-3; possible D gene TRBD1, 6 bases. V shed 3 bases and J shed 4 bases, with 11 bases lying between them. The CDR3 contains 14 residues. CDR1 is MDHEN and CDR2 is SYDVKM in the germline V gene. The CDR3 DNA follows: TGTGCCAGCAGTTTGTGGGGGCCGCCAGATACGCAGTATTTT. Protein: CASSLWGPPDTQYF.

The V gene is TRBV28, the J gene TRBJ1-5; D is ambiguous. CDR1 and CDR2 (germline): MDHEN, SYDVKM. V lost 4 bases and J lost 3, with 13 bases in between. The CDR3 is 15 residues long. The CDR3 sequence: CASSSRGVTNQPQHF. The CDR3 DNA is TGTGCCAGCAGTTCACGTGGGGTTACCAATCAGCCCCAGCATTTT. The full variable domain, completed using reference TRBV28 and TRBJ1-5, is DVKVTQSSRYLVKRTGEKVFLECVQDMDHENMFWYRQDPGLGLRLIYFSYDVKMKEKGDIPEGYSVSREKKERFSLILESASTNQTSMYLCASSSRGVTNQPQHFGDGTRLSIL.

The gene calls are TRBV13 and TRBJ2-3, with a tentative D call TRBD1 (6 bases). The CDR3 covers 18 residues. Trimming took off 2 bases at V and 0 bases at J, with 18 bases between the two ends. Germline assignment: CDR1 PRHDT and CDR2 FYEKMQ (reference sequence). DNA for the CDR3: TGTGCCAGCAGCTTAAAGCCCCCGACAGGATATAGCACAGATACGCAGTATTTT. As protein: CASSLKPPTGYSTDTQYF.

The gene calls are TRBV5-1 and TRBJ2-1, with D hard to call. The CDR3 runs 12 residues. Germline V lookup: CDR1 SGHRS, CDR2 YFSETQ. Trimming cost V 0 bases and J 10 bases, with 8 bases left between them. Written as DNA, the CDR3 is TGCGCCAGCAGCTTGGAGGGTTGGGAGCAGTTCTTC. Its translation is CASSLEGWEQFF.

J is TRBJ1-1 and V is TRBV2, with D uncertain. CDR1 SNHLY and CDR2 FYNNEI come from the germline V gene. V was pared by 0 bases and J by 11 bases, with 10 bases between. The CDR3 length is 12 residues. For the CDR3, the DNA is TGTGCCAGCAGTGAAGCCCAGAGGGATGCTTTCTTT. Its translation is CASSEAQRDAFF.

This clone is a singleton in its sample. The V gene is TRBV19, the J gene TRBJ1-1; a possible D gene is TRBD1 (5 bases). Germline-derived CDR1 and CDR2 are LNHDA and SQIVND (reference sequence). V was cut by 7 bases and J by 8 bases, with 17 bases left in between. The CDR3 sequence is 13 residues long. CDR3 in DNA: TGTGCCAGTAAGTGGGTGCAGGGCGGAGAAGCTTTCTTT. The encoded protein is CASKWVQGGEAFF.

The V gene is TRBV5-1, the J gene TRBJ2-7; 10 bases match TRBD1. The CDR3 consists of 14 residues. The J segment lost 7 bases and the V segment lost 0 bases, leaving 4 bases of the junction unmatched. The germline V gene encodes CDR1 SGHRS and CDR2 YFSETQ. CDR3 coding DNA: TGCGCCAGCAGCTTGGCTGGGACAGGGGATGAGCAGTACTTC. It translates to CASSLAGTGDEQYF. Variable domain in full (rest from reference TRBV5-1 and TRBJ2-7): KAGVTQTPRYLIKTRGQQVTLSCSPISGHRSVSWYQQTPGQGLQFLFEYFSETQRNKGNFPGRFSGRQFSNSRSEMNVSTLELGDSALYLCASSLAGTGDEQYFGPGTRLTVT.

The rearrangement joins TRBV27 to TRBJ2-1; D ambiguous. Germline V gives CDR1 MNHEY, CDR2 SMNVEV (reference sequence). V was shortened by 6 bases and J by 0 bases, with 9 bases between the two germline ends. The CDR3 length is 14 residues. CDR3 sequence: CASRSYSSYNEQFF. CDR3 sequence (DNA): TGTGCCAGCAGATCATACTCCTCCTACAATGAGCAGTTCTTC.

The chain combines TRBV28 with TRBJ1-5; D is undetermined. The CDR3 has 16 amino acids. Trimming left V 8 bases short and J 0 bases short, with 17 bases between. Germline CDR1 is MDHEN and CDR2 is SYDVKM. CDR3 bases: TGTGCCAGCCGGGGAAAGACGATTTATAGCAATCAGCCCCAGCATTTT. Its translation: CASRGKTIYSNQPQHF. Full variable domain (remainder filled in from reference TRBV28 and TRBJ1-5): DVKVTQSSRYLVKRTGEKVFLECVQDMDHENMFWYRQDPGLGLRLIYFSYDVKMKEKGDIPEGYSVSREKKERFSLILESASTNQTSMYLCASRGKTIYSNQPQHFGDGTRLSIL.

The chain uses TRBV28 and TRBJ1-5; D remains unclear. The CDR3 is 12 amino acids. Trimming removed 2 bases from V and 7 bases from J, with 6 bases in between. Per the germline V gene, CDR1 is MDHEN and CDR2 is SYDVKM. The DNA for the CDR3 is TGTGCCAGCAGTTTAGGAGGGCAGCCCCAGCATTTT. Residues: CASSLGGQPQHF.

The chain combines TRBV5-1 with TRBJ2-5, with D uncertain. The CDR3 totals 15 residues. CDR1 is SGHRS, CDR2 YFSETQ, per germline. V gave up 4 bases and J gave up 1 base, with 14 bases separating them. In DNA, the CDR3 is TGCGCCAGCAGCCCTAGGACGGAGACCCAAGAGACCCAGTACTTC. Amino acids: CASSPRTETQETQYF.

The gene calls are TRBV19 and TRBJ2-2; D is uncertain. This CDR3 comprises 14 residues. V lost 1 base and J lost 4, with 7 bases in between. Germline V gene sequence: CDR1 LNHDA, CDR2 SQIVND (reference sequence). The CDR3 spells CASSIVGSTGELFF. For the CDR3, the DNA is TGTGCCAGTAGTATAGTTGGCAGCACCGGGGAGCTGTTTTTT.